A single sample is the source of the 24 T cell receptor beta chains below, sequenced in a study of regulatory T cells in long-lasting Graves disease. To make TCR beta libraries, researchers used iRepertoire HTBI primers and Arm-PCR of CDR3 regions. TCRdb ran MiXCR on the multiplex PCR reads and lists one entry per CDR3 protein. The profile shows 600,000 to 850,000 distinct CDR3 sequences, around 30% of them singletons. Described time point: persistent/refractory GD, antithyroid drugs over 5 years with positive TRAb. From RNA extracted from PBMCs, the TCR library was made. The sample in question was peripheral blood mononuclear cells (PBMCs), obtained when the disease was refractory, from a patient treated with antithyroid drugs. All receptors derive from a female donor with Graves disease.

This CDR3 reads CASSLAGLAAYNEQFF. CDR3 DNA: TGTGCCAGCAGTTTGGCCGGGCTAGCGGCCTACAATGAGCAGTTCTTC. The rearrangement uses TRBV12-3 or TRBV12-4 and TRBJ2-1, with 7 positions matching TRBD2. The CDR3 runs to 16 residues. V shed 3 bases and J 2 bases; nucleotides not matched to a gene: 7.

V usage is TRBV18 and J usage is TRBJ1-1; no reliable D call. The CDR3 contains 16 residues. Trimming removed 3 bases at V and 0 bases at J, with 14 bases between. Germline values: CDR1 KGHSH, CDR2 LQKENI. The CDR3, as DNA: TGTGCCAGCTCACCGACCACCCTCATTCTGAACACTGAAGCTTTCTTT. Translation: CASSPTTLILNTEAFF.

This sequence joins TRBV7-3 and TRBJ1-1, with TRBD1 identical over 7 bases. There are 16 residues in the CDR3. The V segment lost 2 bases and the J segment 3 bases; nucleotides outside the gene matches: 9. Germline CDR1 SGHTA, CDR2 FQGTGA. Written as DNA, the CDR3 is TGTGCCAGCAGCTTAGAGGGACAGAGCGTCTACACTGAAGCTTTCTTT. It is translated as CASSLEGQSVYTEAFF. The whole variable domain, remainder taken from reference TRBV7-3 and TRBJ1-1, is GAGVSQTPSNKVTEKGKYVELRCDPISGHTALYWYRQSLGQGPEFLIYFQGTGAADDSGLPNDRFFAVRPEGSVSTLKIQRTERGDSAVYLCASSLEGQSVYTEAFFGQGTRLTVV.

The genes are TRBV5-1 and TRBJ1-1; D remains unclear. From germline, CDR1 is SGHRS and CDR2 YFSETQ. The V end lost 0 bases, the J end lost 1 base, and 7 bases lay between the germline ends. The CDR3 extends over 14 amino acids. The chain's CDR3 is CASSLDGENTEAFF. The CDR3 DNA sequence: TGCGCCAGCAGCTTGGACGGGGAGAACACTGAAGCTTTCTTT. Full variable domain (missing parts from reference TRBV5-1 and TRBJ1-1): KAGVTQTPRYLIKTRGQQVTLSCSPISGHRSVSWYQQTPGQGLQFLFEYFSETQRNKGNFPGRFSGRQFSNSRSEMNVSTLELGDSALYLCASSLDGENTEAFFGQGTRLTVV.

This clonotype was found once. The chain combines TRBV5-6 with TRBJ1-1; weak D call: TRBD1 (5 bases). From germline, CDR1 is SGHDT and CDR2 YYEEEE. CDR3 length: 13 residues. Trimming shortened V by 0 bases and J by 5 bases, and 8 bases separated the two germline ends. CDR3 nucleotides: TGTGCCAGCAGCTTGGAGACAGAGACTGAAGCTTTCTTT. This gives the protein CASSLETETEAFF.

The V and J genes are TRBV2 and TRBJ2-5; 7 bases are shared with TRBD2. Germline V CDR1 and CDR2: SNHLY, FYNNEI. This CDR3 is 12 amino acids long. V was clipped by 8 bases and J by 5 bases; unmatched bases: 5. The CDR3 nucleotides are TGTGCCAGCGCGGGAGACGGCGAGACCCAGTACTTC. Protein sequence: CASAGDGETQYF.

V usage is TRBV19 and J usage is TRBJ1-2; D perhaps matches TRBD1 (6 bases). The CDR3 loop spans 14 amino acids. In germline, CDR1 is LNHDA, CDR2 SQIVND (reference sequence). Trimming took off 10 bases at V and 3 bases at J, with 18 bases between the two ends. CDR3 coding DNA: TGTGCCACCGCACAGGGTGGGGCTTACTATGGCTACACCTTC. It translates to CATAQGGAYYGYTF. Full variable domain (missing parts from reference TRBV19 and TRBJ1-2): DGGITQSPKYLFRKEGQNVTLSCEQNLNHDAMYWYRQDPGQGLRLIYYSQIVNDFQKGDIAEGYSVSREKKESFPLTVTSAQKNPTAFYLCATAQGGAYYGYTFGSGTRLTVV.

The V call is TRBV20-1, the J call TRBJ1-5; D remains unclear. V was shortened by 3 bases and J by 1 base, with 4 bases between the two germline ends. The germline V gene has CDR1 DFQATT and CDR2 SNEGSKA (reference sequence). CDR3 length equals 12 residues. CDR3 DNA: TGCAGTGCTAGTACAAGCAATCAGCCCCAGCATTTT. As protein: CSASTSNQPQHF.

This clonotype was observed a single time. The chain recombines TRBV5-6 with TRBJ1-5; possible D gene TRBD1, 6 bases. Germline V lookup: CDR1 SGHDT, CDR2 YYEEEE. This CDR3 has 18 amino acids. Trimming took 0 bases from V and 0 from J, leaving 16 bases between them. The CDR3 DNA sequence: TGTGCCAGCAGCTTGGGGAGGGGACACCTAATTAGCAATCAGCCCCAGCATTTT. It specifies CASSLGRGHLISNQPQHF.

The chain employs TRBV27 and TRBJ2-1, with D perhaps TRBD2 (5 bases). The V and J ends lost 5 bases and 0 bases respectively, with 14 bases between them. This CDR3 is built from 16 residues. In germline, CDR1 is MNHEY, CDR2 SMNVEV (reference sequence). CDR3 amino acids: CASSIGLPSSYNEQFF. In DNA, the CDR3 is TGTGCCAGCAGTATTGGACTGCCCAGCTCCTACAATGAGCAGTTCTTC.

This clonotype occurred many times. The gene calls are TRBV2 and TRBJ1-6; the D is unclear. From germline, CDR1 is SNHLY and CDR2 FYNNEI. With 6 bases removed from V and 8 bases from J, the gap between germline ends came to 17 bases. The CDR3 totals 15 residues. As DNA, the CDR3 is TGTGCCAGCAGGGCGACTCCTTCTGAGGATTCACCCCTCCACTTT. Translating gives CASRATPSEDSPLHF.

This clonotype was observed at least ten times. This rearrangement joins TRBV20-1 to TRBJ2-5; TRBD1 aligns across 7 bases. From germline, CDR1 is DFQATT and CDR2 SNEGSKA (reference sequence). V lost 5 bases to trimming and J lost 5 bases; unmatched junction nucleotides: 8. This CDR3 has 13 residues. DNA of the CDR3: TGCAGTGCTCATGGGGGACAGAGGGAGACCCAGTACTTC. Translation gives CSAHGGQRETQYF.

The sample holds many counts of this clonotype. V usage is TRBV2 and J usage is TRBJ1-1; D might be TRBD1 (5 bases). V was clipped by 6 bases and J by 2 bases, with 13 bases between them. The CDR3 has 14 residues. The V gene's germline CDR1 is SNHLY and CDR2 FYNNEI. The CDR3 DNA sequence: TGTGCCAGCAGAGAGACAGAAACTAACACTGAAGCTTTCTTT. This sequence encodes CASRETETNTEAFF.

The V call is TRBV6-1, the J call TRBJ1-2; D may be TRBD1 (6 bases). Germline V gene lookup returns CDR1 MNHNS and CDR2 SASEGT. The CDR3 runs 14 residues. V lost 6 bases, J lost 8 bases, and 19 bases lay in between. The CDR3 coding sequence is TGTGCCAGCAGGGGGCCACAGGGATTTGGGGGCTACACCTTC. Its protein is CASRGPQGFGGYTF.

The chain couples TRBV5-4 to TRBJ2-2, with a tentative D call TRBD2 (5 bases). V lost 5 bases to trimming and J lost 0 bases, with 14 bases between them. Germline CDR1 and CDR2: SGHNT and YYREEE (reference sequence). The CDR3 sequence is 16 residues long. CDR3 sequence reads: CASRLGEPSNTGELFF. In nucleotides, the CDR3 is TGTGCCAGCAGACTCGGGGAACCCTCGAACACCGGGGAGCTGTTTTTT.

This clonotype was seen many times. The chain has TRBV10-3 and TRBJ2-6; D ambiguous. CDR1 and CDR2 (germline): ENHRY, SYGVKD. Trimming removed 3 bases at V and 0 bases at J, with 9 bases between. CDR3 length: 16 amino acids. CDR3 sequence: CAISDRASSGANVLTF. Written as DNA, the CDR3 is TGTGCCATCAGTGATAGAGCAAGCTCTGGGGCCAACGTCCTGACTTTC.

This chain uses TRBV5-1 with TRBJ1-2; perhaps TRBD1 as D (5 bases). Trimming took 0 bases from V and 3 from J, leaving 9 bases between them. The CDR3 covers 14 residues. CDR1 and CDR2 (germline): SGHRS, YFSETQ. CDR3 sequence (DNA): TGCGCCAGCAGCTTGGAGTCAGGGTACTATGGCTACACCTTC. It is translated as CASSLESGYYGYTF.

The chain recombines TRBV19 with TRBJ1-5; D remains unclear. CDR1 and CDR2 from the germline V gene are LNHDA and SQIVND (reference sequence). The CDR3 contains 15 residues. The ends were cut back, 3 bases at V and 3 bases at J, with 12 bases in the middle. CDR3 in amino acids: CASSMGSGANQPQHF. The CDR3 DNA reads TGTGCCAGTAGTATGGGAAGTGGTGCCAATCAGCCCCAGCATTTT.

With respect to this clonotype: This clone may be a read error of a much larger clone one base away. This chain links TRBV2 with TRBJ1-2; tentative D call: TRBD1 (6 bases). Germline V gene data show CDR1 as SNHLY and CDR2 as FYNNEI. The CDR3 length is 13 residues. V was pared by 6 bases and J by 7 bases, with 15 bases between. CDR3 in amino acids: CASSRTESCGYTF. CDR3 coding DNA: TGTGCCAGCAGCCGGACAGAATCTTGTGGCTACACCTTC.

With respect to this clonotype: The germline gene is not matched at one end of the junction; a read error may be the cause. The rearrangement links TRBV5-5 to TRBJ1-5; tentative D call: TRBD1 (5 bases). Germline values: CDR1 SGHKS, CDR2 YYEKEE (reference sequence). This CDR3 is built from 15 residues. CDR3 amino acids: CASSLAVAGSQPQHF. CDR3 coding DNA: TGTGCCAGCAGTTTGGCCGTGGCAGGGTCGCAGCCCCAGCATTTT.

The chain uses TRBV9 and TRBJ1-1, with D uncertain. The V end was cut by 3 bases, the J end by 1 base, with 7 bases between. CDR3 length: 13 residues. The germline gives CDR1 SGDLS, CDR2 YYNGEE. The CDR3 sequence is CASSGVPNTEAFF. Written as DNA, the CDR3 is TGTGCCAGCAGCGGCGTGCCGAACACTGAAGCTTTCTTT.

The V call is TRBV12-3 or TRBV12-4, the J call TRBJ2-1, with TRBD2 matching over 12 bases. This CDR3 has 17 residues. The V segment lost 1 base and the J segment 7 bases; nucleotides outside the gene matches: 8. CDR3 region: CASSLVLAGGVWNEQFF. The CDR3 DNA is TGTGCCAGCAGTTTAGTCCTAGCGGGAGGGGTCTGGAATGAGCAGTTCTTC.

This clonotype has at least ten counts. The V gene is TRBV28, the J gene TRBJ1-2, with unresolved D. V lost 4 bases and J 8 bases, leaving 14 bases between the germline ends. CDR1 MDHEN and CDR2 SYDVKM come from the germline V gene. The CDR3 extends over 13 amino acids. Here the CDR3 reads CASSSSGEMGYTF. The CDR3 nucleotides are TGTGCCAGCAGTTCCTCCGGGGAGATGGGCTACACCTTC.

As regards this clonotype: This sequence may be a read error, since a much larger clone differs from it by one base. The CDR3 ends on some other residue instead of the conserved phenylalanine or tryptophan, so this is likely a read error. The chain links TRBV11-2 to TRBJ2-2, with unresolved D. This CDR3 contains 13 residues. In germline, CDR1 is SGHAT, CDR2 FQNNGV. V lost 5 bases, J lost 4 bases, and 8 bases lay in between. The DNA of the CDR3 is TGTGCCAGCAGCCCGAGTACCACCGGGGAGCTGTTTTTG. It translates to CASSPSTTGELFL.